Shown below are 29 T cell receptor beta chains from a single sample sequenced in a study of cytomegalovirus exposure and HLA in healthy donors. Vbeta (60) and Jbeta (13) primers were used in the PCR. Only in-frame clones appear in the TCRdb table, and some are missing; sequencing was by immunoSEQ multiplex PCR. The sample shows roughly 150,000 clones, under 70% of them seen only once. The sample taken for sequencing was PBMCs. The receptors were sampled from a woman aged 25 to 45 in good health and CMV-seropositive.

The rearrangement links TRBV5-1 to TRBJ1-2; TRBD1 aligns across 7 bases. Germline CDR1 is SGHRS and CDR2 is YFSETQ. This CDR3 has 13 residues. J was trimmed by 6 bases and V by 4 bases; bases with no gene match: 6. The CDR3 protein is CASSLEGANGYTF. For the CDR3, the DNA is TGCGCCAGCAGCCTGGAGGGGGCGAATGGCTACACCTTC.

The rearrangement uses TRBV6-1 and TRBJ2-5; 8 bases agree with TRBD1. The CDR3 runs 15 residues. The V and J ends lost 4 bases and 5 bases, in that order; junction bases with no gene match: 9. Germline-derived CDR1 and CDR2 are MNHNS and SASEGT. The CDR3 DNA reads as TGTGCCAGCAGTGGACAGGGGAATCGGCTGGAGACCCAGTACTTC. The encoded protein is CASSGQGNRLETQYF.

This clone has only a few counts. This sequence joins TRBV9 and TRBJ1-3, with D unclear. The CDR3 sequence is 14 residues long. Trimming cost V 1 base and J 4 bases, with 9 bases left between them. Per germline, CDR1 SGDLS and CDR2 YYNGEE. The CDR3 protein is CASSVRGRGNTIYF. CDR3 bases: TGTGCCAGCAGCGTAAGAGGGAGAGGAAACACCATATATTTT.

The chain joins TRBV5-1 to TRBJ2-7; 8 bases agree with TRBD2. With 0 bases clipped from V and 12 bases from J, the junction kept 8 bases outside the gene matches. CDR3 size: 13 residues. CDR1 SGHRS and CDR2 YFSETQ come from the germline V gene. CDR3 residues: CASSLDGSGNTYF. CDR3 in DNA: TGCGCCAGCAGCTTGGATGGTAGCGGGAACACGTACTTC.

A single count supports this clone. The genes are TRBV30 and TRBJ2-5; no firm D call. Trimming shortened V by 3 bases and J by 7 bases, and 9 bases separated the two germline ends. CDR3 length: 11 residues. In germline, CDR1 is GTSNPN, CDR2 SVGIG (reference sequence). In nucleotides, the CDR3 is TGTGCCTGGAGGGCCCCGTGGACCCAGTACTTC. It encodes CAWRAPWTQYF. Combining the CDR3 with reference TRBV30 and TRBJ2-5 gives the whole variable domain SQTIHQWPATLVQPVGSPLSLECTVEGTSNPNLYWYRQAAGRGLQLLFYSVGIGQISSEVPQNLSASRPQDRQFILSSKKLLLSDSGFYLCAWRAPWTQYFGPGTRLLVL.

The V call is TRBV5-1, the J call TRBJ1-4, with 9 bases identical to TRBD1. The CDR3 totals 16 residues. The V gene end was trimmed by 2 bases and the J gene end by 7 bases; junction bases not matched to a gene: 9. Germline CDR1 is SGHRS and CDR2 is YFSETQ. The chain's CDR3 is CASSFGNRGQGEKLFF. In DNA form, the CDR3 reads TGCGCCAGCAGCTTCGGTAACAGGGGGCAAGGTGAAAAACTGTTTTTT.

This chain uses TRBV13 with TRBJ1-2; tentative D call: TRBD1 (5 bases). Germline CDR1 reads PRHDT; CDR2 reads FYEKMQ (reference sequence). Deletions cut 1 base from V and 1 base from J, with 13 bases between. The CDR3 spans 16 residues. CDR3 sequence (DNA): TGTGCCAGCAGCTTAGATGGGGCAGCCCATAACTATGGCTACACCTTC. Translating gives CASSLDGAAHNYGYTF. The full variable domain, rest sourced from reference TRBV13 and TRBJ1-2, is AAGVIQSPRHLIKEKRETATLKCYPIPRHDTVYWYQQGPGQDPQFLISFYEKMQSDKGSIPDRFSAQQFSDYHSELNMSSLELGDSALYFCASSLDGAAHNYGYTFGSGTRLTVV.

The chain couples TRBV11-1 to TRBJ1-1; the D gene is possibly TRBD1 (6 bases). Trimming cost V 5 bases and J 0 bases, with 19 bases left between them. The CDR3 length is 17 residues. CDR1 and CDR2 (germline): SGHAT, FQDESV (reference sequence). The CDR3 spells CASSIWGKGEMNTEAFF. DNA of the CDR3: TGTGCCAGCAGCATCTGGGGGAAGGGGGAGATGAACACTGAAGCTTTCTTT.

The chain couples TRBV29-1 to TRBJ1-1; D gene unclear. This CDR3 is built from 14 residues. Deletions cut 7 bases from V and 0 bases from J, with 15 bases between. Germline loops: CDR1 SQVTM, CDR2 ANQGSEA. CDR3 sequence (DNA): TGCAGCGCCCCATATGGAGCGTTGAACACTGAAGCTTTCTTT. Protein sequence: CSAPYGALNTEAFF. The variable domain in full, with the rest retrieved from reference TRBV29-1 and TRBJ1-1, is SAVISQKPSRDICQRGTSLTIQCQVDSQVTMMFWYRQQPGQSLTLIATANQGSEATYESGFVIDKFPISRPNLTFSTLTVSNMSPEDSSIYLCSAPYGALNTEAFFGQGTRLTVV.

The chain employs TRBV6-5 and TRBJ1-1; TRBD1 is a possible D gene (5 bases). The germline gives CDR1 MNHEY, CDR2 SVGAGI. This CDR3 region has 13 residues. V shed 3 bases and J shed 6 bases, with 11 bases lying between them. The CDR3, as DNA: TGTGCCAGCAGTTATCAGGGAGGACCTGAAGCTTTCTTT. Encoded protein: CASSYQGGPEAFF.

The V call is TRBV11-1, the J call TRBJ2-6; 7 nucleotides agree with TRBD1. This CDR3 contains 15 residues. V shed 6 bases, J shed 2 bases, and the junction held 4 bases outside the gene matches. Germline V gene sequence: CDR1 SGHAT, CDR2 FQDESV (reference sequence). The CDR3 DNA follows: TGTGCCAGCAGTGAGGGGGCGGCTGGGGCCAACGTCCTGACTTTC. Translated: CASSEGAAGANVLTF. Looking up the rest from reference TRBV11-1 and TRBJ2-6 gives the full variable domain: EAEVAQSPRYKITEKSQAVAFWCDPISGHATLYWYRQILGQGPELLVQFQDESVVDDSQLPKDRFSAERLKGVDSTLKIQPAELGDSAMYLCASSEGAAGANVLTFGAGSRLTVL.

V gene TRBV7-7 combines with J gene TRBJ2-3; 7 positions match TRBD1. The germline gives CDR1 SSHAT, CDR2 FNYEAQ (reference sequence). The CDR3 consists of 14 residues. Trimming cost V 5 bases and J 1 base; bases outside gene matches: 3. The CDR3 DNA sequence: TGTGCCAGCAGCCGTGGACAGGGCACAGATACGCAGTATTTT. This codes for CASSRGQGTDTQYF.

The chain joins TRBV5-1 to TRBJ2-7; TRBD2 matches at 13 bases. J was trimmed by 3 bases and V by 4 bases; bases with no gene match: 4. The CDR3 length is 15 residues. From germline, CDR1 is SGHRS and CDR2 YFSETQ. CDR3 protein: CASSLGLAGNYEQYF. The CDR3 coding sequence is TGCGCCAGCAGCCTGGGACTAGCGGGGAACTACGAGCAGTACTTC.

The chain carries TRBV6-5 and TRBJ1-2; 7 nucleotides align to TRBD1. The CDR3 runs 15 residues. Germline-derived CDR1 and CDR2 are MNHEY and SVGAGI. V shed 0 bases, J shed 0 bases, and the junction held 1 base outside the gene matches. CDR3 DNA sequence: TGTGCCAGCAGTTACTCCGGGACAGCTAACTATGGCTACACCTTC. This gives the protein CASSYSGTANYGYTF.

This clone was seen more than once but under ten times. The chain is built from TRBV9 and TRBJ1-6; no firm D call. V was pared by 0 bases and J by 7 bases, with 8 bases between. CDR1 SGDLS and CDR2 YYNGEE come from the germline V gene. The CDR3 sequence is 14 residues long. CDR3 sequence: CASSVGRINSPLHF. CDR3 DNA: TGTGCCAGCAGCGTAGGCAGGATAAATTCACCCCTCCACTTT.

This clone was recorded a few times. CDR3 region: CASSLGQAGEKLFF. The DNA for the CDR3 is TGTGCCAGCAGTCTAGGACAGGCAGGGGAAAAACTGTTTTTT. The chain links TRBV27 to TRBJ1-4, with 7 bases matching TRBD1. V was clipped by 5 bases and J by 8 bases; unmatched bases: 8. Germline V lookup: CDR1 MNHEY, CDR2 SMNVEV (reference sequence). This CDR3 region has 14 residues.

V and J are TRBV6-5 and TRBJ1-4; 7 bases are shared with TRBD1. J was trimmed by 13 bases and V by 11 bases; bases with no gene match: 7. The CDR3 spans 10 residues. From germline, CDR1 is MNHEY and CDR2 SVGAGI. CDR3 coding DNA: TGTGCCCACGTTAGGGGGCCACTGTTTTTT. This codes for CAHVRGPLFF.

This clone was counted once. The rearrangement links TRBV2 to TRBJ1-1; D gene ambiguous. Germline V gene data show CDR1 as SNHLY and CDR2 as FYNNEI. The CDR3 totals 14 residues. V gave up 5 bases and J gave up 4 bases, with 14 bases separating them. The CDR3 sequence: CASSPQEVGTEAFF. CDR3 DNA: TGTGCCAGCAGTCCCCAGGAGGTGGGCACTGAAGCTTTCTTT.

The CDR3 sequence is CASSSGTVNNEQYF. CDR3 coding DNA: TGTGCCAGCAGCTCCGGGACAGTAAATAACGAGCAGTACTTC. The gene calls are TRBV13 and TRBJ2-7, with 7 bases that match TRBD1. Germline V gene lookup returns CDR1 PRHDT and CDR2 FYEKMQ (reference sequence). The CDR3 totals 14 residues. Unmatched junction bases numbered 8, after V lost 4 bases and J lost 5 bases.

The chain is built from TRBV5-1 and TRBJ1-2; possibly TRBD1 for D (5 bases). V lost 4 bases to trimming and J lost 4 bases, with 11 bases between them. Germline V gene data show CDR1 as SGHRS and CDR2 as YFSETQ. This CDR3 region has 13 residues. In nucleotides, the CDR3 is TGCGCCAGCAGCACCGGGACTGGCTATGGCTACACCTTC. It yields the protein CASSTGTGYGYTF.

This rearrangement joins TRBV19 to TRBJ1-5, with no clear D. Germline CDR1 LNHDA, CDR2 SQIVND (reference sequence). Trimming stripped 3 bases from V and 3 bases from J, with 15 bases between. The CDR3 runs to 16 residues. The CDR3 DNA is TGTGCCAGTAGTATGTCTGGGTTGGGAGTCAATCAGCCCCAGCATTTT. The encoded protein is CASSMSGLGVNQPQHF.

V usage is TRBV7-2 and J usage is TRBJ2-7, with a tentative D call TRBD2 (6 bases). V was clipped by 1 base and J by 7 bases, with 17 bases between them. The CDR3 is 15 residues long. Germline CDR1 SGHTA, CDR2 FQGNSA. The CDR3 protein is CASSLGGLGGGEQYF. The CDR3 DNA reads TGTGCCAGCAGCTTAGGGGGATTGGGGGGAGGAGAGCAGTACTTC.

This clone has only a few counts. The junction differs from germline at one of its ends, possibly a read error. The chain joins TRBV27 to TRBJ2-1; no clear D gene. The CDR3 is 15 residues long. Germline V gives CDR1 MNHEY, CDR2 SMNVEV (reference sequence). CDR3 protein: CASSLSLVGQSYVLF. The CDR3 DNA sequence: TGTGCCAGCAGTTTATCTCTGGTGGGCCAATCCTACGTCCTCTTC.

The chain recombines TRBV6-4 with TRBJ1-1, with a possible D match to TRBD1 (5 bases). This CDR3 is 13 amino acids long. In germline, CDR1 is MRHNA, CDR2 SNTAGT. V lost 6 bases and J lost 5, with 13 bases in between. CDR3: CASRARVDTEAFF. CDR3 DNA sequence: TGTGCCAGCAGGGCCAGGGTTGATACTGAAGCTTTCTTT.

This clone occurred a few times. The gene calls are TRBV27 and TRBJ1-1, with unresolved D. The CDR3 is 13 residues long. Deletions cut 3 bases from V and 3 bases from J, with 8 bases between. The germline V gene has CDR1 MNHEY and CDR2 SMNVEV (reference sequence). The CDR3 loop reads CASSFSQDTEAFF. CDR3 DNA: TGTGCCAGCAGTTTTTCGCAGGACACTGAAGCTTTCTTT.

The CDR3 sequence is CASSFRGYNEQFF. The CDR3 DNA reads as TGTGCCAGCAGCTTTAGGGGCTACAATGAGCAGTTCTTC. The chain employs TRBV7-7 and TRBJ2-1; TRBD1 might be the D (5 bases). CDR1 and CDR2 from the germline V gene are SSHAT and FNYEAQ (reference sequence). The CDR3 runs 13 residues. Trimming stripped 3 bases from V and 3 bases from J, with 6 bases between. Based on the CDR3 plus reference TRBV7-7 and TRBJ2-1, the full variable domain is GAGVSQSPRYKVTKRGQDVTLRCDPISSHATLYWYQQALGQGPEFLTYFNYEAQPDKSGLPSDRFSAERPEGSISTLTIQRTEQRDSAMYRCASSFRGYNEQFFGPGTRLTVL.

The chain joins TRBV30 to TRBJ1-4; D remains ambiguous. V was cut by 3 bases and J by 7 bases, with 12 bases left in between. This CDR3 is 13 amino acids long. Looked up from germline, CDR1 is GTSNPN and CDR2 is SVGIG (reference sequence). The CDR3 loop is CAWSPWAPEKLFF. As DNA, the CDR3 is TGTGCCTGGAGCCCCTGGGCCCCTGAAAAACTGTTTTTT.

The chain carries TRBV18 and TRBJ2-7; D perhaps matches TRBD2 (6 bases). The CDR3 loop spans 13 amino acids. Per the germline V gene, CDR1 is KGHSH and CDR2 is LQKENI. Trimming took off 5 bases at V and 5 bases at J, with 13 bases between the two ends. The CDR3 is CASSETSAHEQYF. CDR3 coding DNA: TGTGCCAGCTCAGAGACTAGTGCCCACGAGCAGTACTTC.

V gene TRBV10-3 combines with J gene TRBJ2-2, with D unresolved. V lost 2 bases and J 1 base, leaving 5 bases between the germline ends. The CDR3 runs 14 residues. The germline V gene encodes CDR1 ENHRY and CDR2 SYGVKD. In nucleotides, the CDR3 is TGTGCCATCAGTGAGGTGCGGAACACCGGGGAGCTGTTTTTT. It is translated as CAISEVRNTGELFF.